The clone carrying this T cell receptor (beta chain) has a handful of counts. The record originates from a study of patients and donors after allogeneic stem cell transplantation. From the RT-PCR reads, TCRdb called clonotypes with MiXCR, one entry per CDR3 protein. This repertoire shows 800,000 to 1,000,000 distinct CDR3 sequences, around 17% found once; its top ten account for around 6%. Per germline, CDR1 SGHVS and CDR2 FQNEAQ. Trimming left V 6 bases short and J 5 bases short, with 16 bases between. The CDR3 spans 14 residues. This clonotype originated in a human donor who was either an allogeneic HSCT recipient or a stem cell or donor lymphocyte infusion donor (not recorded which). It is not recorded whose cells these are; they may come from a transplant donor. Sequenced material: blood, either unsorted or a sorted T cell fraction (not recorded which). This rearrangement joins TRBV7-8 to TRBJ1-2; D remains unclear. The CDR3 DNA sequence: TGTGCCAGCAGGCCTATTCCCGTGAGATATGGCTACACCTTC. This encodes CASRPIPVRYGYTF.